This TCR beta chain originates from a study of cytomegalovirus exposure and HLA in healthy donors. The PCR had 60 Vbeta and 13 Jbeta primers. Some clones are missing from TCRdb's copy, which holds only in-frame ones; the method was immunoSEQ multiplex PCR. The table records more than 85,000 clones, about three quarters of them present only once. The table lists this clone with a count of one. The J segment lost 2 bases and the V segment lost 4 bases, leaving 3 bases of the junction unmatched. Germline V gene data show CDR1 as WNHNN and CDR2 as SYGVQD (reference sequence). CDR3 size: 14 residues. Sequenced: PBMCs. This sequence joins TRBV10-1 and TRBJ2-3, with 7 nucleotides matching TRBD1. This clonotype was sampled from a woman aged 55-70 years in good health and CMV-seropositive. CDR3 protein: CASSARGPTDTQYF. The CDR3 DNA reads TGCGCCAGCAGTGCGAGGGGGCCCACAGATACGCAGTATTTT.